This T cell receptor beta chain was documented in a study of post-analysis software for immune sequencing data. Presence of unique molecular identifiers characterized the TCR beta cDNA libraries. Out of about 0.9 to 11 million T cells, about 520,000 cDNA molecules were generated. Each CDR3 protein is one row after TCRdb ran MiXCR on the PCR reads. This sample carries approximately 440,000 distinct CDR3 sequences, approximately 45% of them seen once, and the ten largest clones take around an eighth. This clonotype was observed a few times. What it binds is unknown. The germline CDR1 and CDR2 sequences are MDHEN and SYDVKM. V shed 3 bases and J shed 3 bases, with 5 bases lying between them. The CDR3 runs 12 residues. Findings of the study overall: The five TRBV segments detected at higher frequency in patients than in controls included TRBV5-6, TRBV5-1 and TRBV20-1. Versus controls, multiple sclerosis patients showed significantly lower diversity (normalized Chao1).

Sequencing input: blood. This receptor was identified in a girl aged 5 to 17 with multiple sclerosis. V is TRBV28 and J is TRBJ1-1; D unresolved. In DNA form, the CDR3 reads TGTGCCAGCAGTTTGGAGTACACTGAAGCTTTCTTT. As protein: CASSLEYTEAFF.